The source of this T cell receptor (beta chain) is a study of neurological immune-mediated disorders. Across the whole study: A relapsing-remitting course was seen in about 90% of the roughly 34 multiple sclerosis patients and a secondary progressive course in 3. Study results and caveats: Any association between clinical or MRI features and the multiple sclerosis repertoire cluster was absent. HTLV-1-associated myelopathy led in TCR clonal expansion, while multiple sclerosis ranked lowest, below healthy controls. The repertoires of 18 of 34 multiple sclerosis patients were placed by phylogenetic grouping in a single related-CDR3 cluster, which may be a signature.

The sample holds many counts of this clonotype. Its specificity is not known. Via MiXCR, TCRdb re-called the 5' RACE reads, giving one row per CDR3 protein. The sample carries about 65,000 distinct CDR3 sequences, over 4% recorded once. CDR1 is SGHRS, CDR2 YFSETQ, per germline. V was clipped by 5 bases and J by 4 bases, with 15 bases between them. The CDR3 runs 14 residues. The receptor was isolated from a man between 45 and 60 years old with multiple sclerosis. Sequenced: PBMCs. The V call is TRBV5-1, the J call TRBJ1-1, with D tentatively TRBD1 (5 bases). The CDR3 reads CASRGEGTGTEAFF. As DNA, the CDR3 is TGCGCCAGCAGAGGGGAGGGCACGGGCACTGAAGCTTTCTTT.